This T cell receptor beta chain is drawn from a study of tumor and adjacent non-tumor tissue in lung cancer. The overall study: The patients, around 11 men and about five women, were roughly 30 to 85 with stage I to III disease. Each sample yielded 4 million to 5 million productive TCRbeta reads on average. Study-wide results and caveats: Tumor TCR diversity, when higher, was linked to shorter survival.

This clonotype appeared many times. Its antigen is unidentified. CDR1 and CDR2 from the germline V gene are SQVTM and ANQGSEA. Trimming shortened V by 3 bases and J by 2 bases, and 5 bases separated the two germline ends. CDR3 length: 13 amino acids. The template was RNA from unsorted bulk tissue. Distant lung tissue was collected more than 3 cm away from the tumor edge. Three rounds of nested PCR, following a modified ARM-PCR protocol, produced the TCRbeta library. TCRdb called the multiplex PCR reads again in MiXCR, with one record for every CDR3 protein. The table has around 100,000 distinct CDR3 sequences, 65% seen once.

The receptor was isolated from a man aged 25 to 40 with non-small cell lung cancer. The chain joins TRBV29-1 to TRBJ2-6; D gene unclear. The material sequenced was distant non-tumor lung tissue. Written as DNA, the CDR3 is TGCAGCGTTGATTACCCTGGGGCCAACGTCCTGACTTTC. It yields the protein CSVDYPGANVLTF.